This T cell receptor (beta chain) was recovered during a study of human T cells and chemical hapten exposure. TCRdb reprocessed the RACE reads via MiXCR and lists one record per CDR3 protein. The table lists 200,000 to 300,000 distinct CDR3 sequences, roughly 8.9% of them singletons. The time point: pre-sensitization, week 0. As to treatment: therapeutic diphenylcyclopropenone sensitization with weekly scalp DPC. CDR1 and CDR2 (germline): SGHTA, FQGTGA. V shed 5 bases, J shed 7 bases, and the junction held 11 bases outside the gene matches. There are 15 residues in the CDR3. This clonotype was detected many times.

The sequence derives from a middle-aged woman with alopecia areata. Some clones in this sample may be carry-over from other donors' samples. The chain joins TRBV7-3 to TRBJ2-1, with 7 bases aligning to TRBD2. Sequenced material: whole blood, taken in connection with sensitization to the hapten diphenylcyclopropenone (DPC). The CDR3 region is CASSVLAGDVNEQFF. Here the CDR3 DNA reads TGTGCCAGCAGCGTTCTGGCGGGAGATGTGAATGAGCAGTTCTTC.